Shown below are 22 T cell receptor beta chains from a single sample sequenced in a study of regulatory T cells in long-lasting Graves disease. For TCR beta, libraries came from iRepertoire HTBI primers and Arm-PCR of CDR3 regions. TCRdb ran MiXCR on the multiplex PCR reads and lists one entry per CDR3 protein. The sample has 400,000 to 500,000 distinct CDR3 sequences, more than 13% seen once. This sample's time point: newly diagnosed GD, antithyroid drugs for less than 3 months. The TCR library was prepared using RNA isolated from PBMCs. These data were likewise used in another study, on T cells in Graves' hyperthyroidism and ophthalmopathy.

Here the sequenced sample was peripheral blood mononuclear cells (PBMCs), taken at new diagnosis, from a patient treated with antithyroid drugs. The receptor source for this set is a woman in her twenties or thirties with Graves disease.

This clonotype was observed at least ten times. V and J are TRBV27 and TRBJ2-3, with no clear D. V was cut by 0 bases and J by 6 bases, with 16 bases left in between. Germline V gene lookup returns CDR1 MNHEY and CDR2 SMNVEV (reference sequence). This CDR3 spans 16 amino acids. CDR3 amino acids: CASSLSGLPPLDTQYF. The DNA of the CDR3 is TGTGCCAGCAGTTTATCCGGGCTTCCCCCCCTGGATACGCAGTATTTT.

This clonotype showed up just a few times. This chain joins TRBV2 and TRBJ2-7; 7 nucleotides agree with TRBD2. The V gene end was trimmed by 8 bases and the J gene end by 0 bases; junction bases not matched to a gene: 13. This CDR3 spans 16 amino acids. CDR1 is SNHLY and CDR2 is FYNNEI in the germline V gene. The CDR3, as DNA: TGTGCCAGCGACAGTGACTCTGGCGGGAGCTCCTACGAGCAGTACTTC. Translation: CASDSDSGGSSYEQYF.

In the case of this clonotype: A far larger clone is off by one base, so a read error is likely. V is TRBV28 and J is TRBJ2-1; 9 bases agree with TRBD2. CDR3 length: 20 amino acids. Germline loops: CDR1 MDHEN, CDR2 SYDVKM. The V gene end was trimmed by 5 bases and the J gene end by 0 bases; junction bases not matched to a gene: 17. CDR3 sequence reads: CASSEESPGLAGGSYNEQFF. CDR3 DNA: TGTGCCAGCAGTGAAGAGTCTCCGGGACTAGCAGGGGGCTCCTACAATGAGCAGTTCTTC.

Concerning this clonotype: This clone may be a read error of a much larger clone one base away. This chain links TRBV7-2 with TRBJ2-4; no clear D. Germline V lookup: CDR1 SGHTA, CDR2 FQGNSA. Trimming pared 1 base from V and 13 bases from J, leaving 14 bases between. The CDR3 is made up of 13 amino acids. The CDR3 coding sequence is TGTGCCAGCAGCTTAGGAATGGGCAATGAGCAGTACTTC. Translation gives CASSLGMGNEQYF. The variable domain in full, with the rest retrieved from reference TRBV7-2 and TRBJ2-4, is GAGVSQSPSNKVTEKGKDVELRCDPISGHTALYWYRQSLGQGLEFLIYFQGNSAPDKSGLPSDRFSAERTGGSVSTLTIQRTQQEDSAVYLCASSLGMGNEQYFGAGTRLSVL.

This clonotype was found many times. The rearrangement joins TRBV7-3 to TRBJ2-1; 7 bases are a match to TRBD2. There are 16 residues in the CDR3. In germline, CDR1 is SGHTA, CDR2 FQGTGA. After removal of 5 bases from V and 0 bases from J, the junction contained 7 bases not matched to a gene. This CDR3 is CASSPTGGLSYNEQFF. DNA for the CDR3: TGTGCCAGCAGCCCAACGGGGGGACTCTCCTACAATGAGCAGTTCTTC.

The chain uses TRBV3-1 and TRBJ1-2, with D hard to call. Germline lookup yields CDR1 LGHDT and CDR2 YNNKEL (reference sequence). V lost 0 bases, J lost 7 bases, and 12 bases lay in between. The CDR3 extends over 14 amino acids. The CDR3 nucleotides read TGTGCCAGCAGCCAAGAGGGAGGATCGCCTGGCTACACCTTC. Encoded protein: CASSQEGGSPGYTF.

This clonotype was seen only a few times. The CDR3 is CSTRGGYPETQYF. The CDR3 nucleotides are TGCAGTACACGGGGGGGCTATCCAGAGACCCAGTACTTC. The chain carries TRBV20-1 and TRBJ2-5; TRBD2 agrees at 8 bases. J lost 4 bases, V lost 8 bases, and 9 bases had no gene match. CDR1 is DFQATT and CDR2 is SNEGSKA in the germline V gene (reference sequence). The CDR3 length is 13 residues.

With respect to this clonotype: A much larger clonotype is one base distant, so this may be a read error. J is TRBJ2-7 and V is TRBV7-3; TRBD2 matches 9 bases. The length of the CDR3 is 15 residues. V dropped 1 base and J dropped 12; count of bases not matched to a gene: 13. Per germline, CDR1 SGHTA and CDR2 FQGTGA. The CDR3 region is CASSLIPRREGPLYF. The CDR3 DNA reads TGTGCCAGCAGCTTAATCCCCCGGCGGGAGGGCCCTCTGTACTTC. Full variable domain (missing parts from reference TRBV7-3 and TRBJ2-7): GAGVSQTPSNKVTEKGKYVELRCDPISGHTALYWYRQSLGQGPEFLIYFQGTGAADDSGLPNDRFFAVRPEGSVSTLKIQRTERGDSAVYLCASSLIPRREGPLYFGPGTRLTVT.

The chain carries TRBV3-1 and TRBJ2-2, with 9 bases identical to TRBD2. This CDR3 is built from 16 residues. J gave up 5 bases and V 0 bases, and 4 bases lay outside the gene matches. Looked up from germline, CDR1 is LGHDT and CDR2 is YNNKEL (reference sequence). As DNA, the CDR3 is TGTGCCAGCAGCCAAGAGGGCGGGAGGGGTACCGGGGAGCTGTTTTTT. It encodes CASSQEGGRGTGELFF.

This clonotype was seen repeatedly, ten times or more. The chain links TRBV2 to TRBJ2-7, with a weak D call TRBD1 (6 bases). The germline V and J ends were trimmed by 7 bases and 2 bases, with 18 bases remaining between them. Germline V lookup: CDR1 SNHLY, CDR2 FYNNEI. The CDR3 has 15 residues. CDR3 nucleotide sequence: TGTGCCAGCATCCCTACGGACAGTTCCACCTACGAGCAGTACTTC. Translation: CASIPTDSSTYEQYF.

In nucleotides, the CDR3 is TGTGCCAGCAGTGATCTGTCACGAGCCTCTGGAAACACCATATATTTT. This gives the protein CASSDLSRASGNTIYF. The chain couples TRBV2 to TRBJ1-3; D uncertain. Germline lookup yields CDR1 SNHLY and CDR2 FYNNEI. The CDR3 is 16 residues long. The V gene lost 3 bases and the J gene lost 0 bases, with 12 bases spanning the gap.

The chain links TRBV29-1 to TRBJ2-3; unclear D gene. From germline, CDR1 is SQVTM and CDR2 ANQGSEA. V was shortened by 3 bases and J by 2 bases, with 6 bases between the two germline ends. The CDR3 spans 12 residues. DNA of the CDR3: TGCAGCGTTGAGGGAACCACAGATACGCAGTATTTT. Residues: CSVEGTTDTQYF.

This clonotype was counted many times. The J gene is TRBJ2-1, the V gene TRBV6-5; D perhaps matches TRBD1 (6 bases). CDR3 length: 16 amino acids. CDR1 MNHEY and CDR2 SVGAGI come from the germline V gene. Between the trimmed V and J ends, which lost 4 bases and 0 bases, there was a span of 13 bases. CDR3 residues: CASSSGQLSSYNEQFF. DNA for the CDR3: TGTGCCAGCAGTTCCGGACAGTTAAGCTCCTACAATGAGCAGTTCTTC.

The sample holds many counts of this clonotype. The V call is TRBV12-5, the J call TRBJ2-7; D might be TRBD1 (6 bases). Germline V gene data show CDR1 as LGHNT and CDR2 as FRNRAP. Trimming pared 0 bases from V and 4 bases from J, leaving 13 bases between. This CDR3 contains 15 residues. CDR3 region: CASGLVPGRGYEQYF. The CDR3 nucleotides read TGTGCTAGTGGTTTGGTCCCCGGCAGGGGTTACGAGCAGTACTTC.

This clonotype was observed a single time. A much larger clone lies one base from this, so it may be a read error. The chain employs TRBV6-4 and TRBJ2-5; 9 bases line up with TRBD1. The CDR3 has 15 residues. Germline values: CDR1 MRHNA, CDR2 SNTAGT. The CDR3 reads CASSWTTGGLETRYF. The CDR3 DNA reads TGTGCCAGCAGTTGGACGACAGGGGGTTTAGAGACCCGGTACTTC.

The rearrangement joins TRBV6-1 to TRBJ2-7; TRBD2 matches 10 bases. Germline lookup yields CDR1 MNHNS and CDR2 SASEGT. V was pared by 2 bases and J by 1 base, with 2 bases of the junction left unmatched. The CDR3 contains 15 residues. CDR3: CASSELAGVSYEQYF. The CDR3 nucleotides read TGTGCCAGCAGTGAACTAGCGGGAGTTTCCTACGAGCAGTACTTC.

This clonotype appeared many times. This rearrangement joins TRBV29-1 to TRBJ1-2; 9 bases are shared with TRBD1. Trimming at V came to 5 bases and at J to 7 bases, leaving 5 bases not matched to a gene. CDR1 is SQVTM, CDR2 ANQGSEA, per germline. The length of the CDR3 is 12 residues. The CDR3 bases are TGCAGCGTTACAGGGGGCAGAGGTGGCTACACCTTC. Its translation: CSVTGGRGGYTF.

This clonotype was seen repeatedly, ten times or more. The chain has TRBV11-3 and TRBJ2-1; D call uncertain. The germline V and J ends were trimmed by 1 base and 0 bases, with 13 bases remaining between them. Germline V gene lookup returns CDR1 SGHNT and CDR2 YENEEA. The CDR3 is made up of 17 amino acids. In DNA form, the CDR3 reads TGTGCCAGCAGCTTAGGAAACGGACCCAGCTCCTACAATGAGCAGTTCTTC. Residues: CASSLGNGPSSYNEQFF. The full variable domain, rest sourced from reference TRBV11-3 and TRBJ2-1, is EAGVVQSPRYKIIEKKQPVAFWCNPISGHNTLYWYLQNLGQGPELLIRYENEEAVDDSQLPKDRFSAERLKGVDSTLKIQPAELGDSAVYLCASSLGNGPSSYNEQFFGPGTRLTVL.

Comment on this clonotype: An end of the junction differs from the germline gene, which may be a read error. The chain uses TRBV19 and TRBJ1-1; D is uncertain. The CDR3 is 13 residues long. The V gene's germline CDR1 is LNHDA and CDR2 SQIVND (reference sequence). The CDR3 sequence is CASARTVNTGAFF. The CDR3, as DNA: TGTGCCAGCGCCAGGACGGTGAACACTGGAGCTTTCTTT.

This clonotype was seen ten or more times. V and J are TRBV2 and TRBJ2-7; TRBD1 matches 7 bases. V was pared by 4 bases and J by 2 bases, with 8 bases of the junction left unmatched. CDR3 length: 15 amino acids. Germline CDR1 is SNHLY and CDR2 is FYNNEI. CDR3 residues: CASSVATGWAYEQYF. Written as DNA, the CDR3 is TGTGCCAGCAGTGTCGCGACAGGGTGGGCCTACGAGCAGTACTTC.

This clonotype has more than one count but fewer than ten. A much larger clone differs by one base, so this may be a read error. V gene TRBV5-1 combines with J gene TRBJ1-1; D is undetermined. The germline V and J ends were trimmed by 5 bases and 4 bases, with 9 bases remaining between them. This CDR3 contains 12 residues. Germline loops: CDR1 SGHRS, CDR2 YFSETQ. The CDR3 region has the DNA TGCGCCAGCAGATACGAGAGCACTGAAGCTTTCTTT. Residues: CASRYESTEAFF.

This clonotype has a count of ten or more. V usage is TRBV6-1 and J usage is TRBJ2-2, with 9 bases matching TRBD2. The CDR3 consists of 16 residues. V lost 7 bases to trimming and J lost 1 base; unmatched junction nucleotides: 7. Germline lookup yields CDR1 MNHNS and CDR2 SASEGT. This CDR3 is CASIPVAGVNTGELFF. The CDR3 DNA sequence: TGTGCCAGCATCCCGGTAGCGGGAGTGAACACCGGGGAGCTGTTTTTT.